One sample yielded the 8 T cell receptor beta chains listed below, sequenced in a study of chemoradiotherapy in HPV16-positive cancers. Data came from immunoSEQ multiplex PCR; TCRdb stores just in-frame clones and leaves some out. The sample yields around 15,000 clones, roughly 70% seen once. Sampling was carried out from a patient who underwent chemoradiotherapy. All receptors come from a human donor with HPV-associated anogenital cancer.

CDR3 sequence (DNA): TGCAGCACTGGGACAGGGGGGAACACTGAAGCTTTCTTT. Translated: CSTGTGGNTEAFF. The chain couples TRBV29-1 to TRBJ1-1; 11 positions agree with TRBD1. J gave up 1 base and V 8 bases, and 3 bases lay outside the gene matches. The CDR3 extends over 13 amino acids. In germline, CDR1 is SQVTM, CDR2 ANQGSEA.

The V gene is TRBV11-2, the J gene TRBJ2-7; 8 nucleotides line up with TRBD1. This CDR3 is 16 amino acids long. Germline CDR1 is SGHAT and CDR2 is FQNNGV. J lost 2 bases, V lost 6 bases, and 12 bases had no gene match. The CDR3 nucleotides read TGTGCCAGCAGACAATCCCAGGGACAGGAGACCTACGAGCAGTACTTC. Encoded protein: CASRQSQGQETYEQYF.

The rearrangement links TRBV5-6 to TRBJ1-2; no definite D call. The germline V gene encodes CDR1 SGHDT and CDR2 YYEEEE. V lost 4 bases to trimming and J lost 4 bases, with 20 bases between them. The CDR3 consists of 16 residues. The CDR3 spells CASSPYGDTDAYGYTF. In DNA, the CDR3 is TGTGCCAGCAGCCCCTATGGGGATACGGACGCCTATGGCTACACCTTC.

V gene TRBV10-3 combines with J gene TRBJ1-5; D gene unclear. The CDR3 length is 14 residues. The germline V gene encodes CDR1 ENHRY and CDR2 SYGVKD. Trimming left V 2 bases short and J 2 bases short, with 7 bases between. CDR3 sequence: CAISEGLGNQPQHF. CDR3 sequence (DNA): TGTGCCATCAGTGAGGGTCTTGGCAATCAGCCCCAGCATTTT.

The CDR3, as DNA: TGTGCCAGCAGCTTTTTGCCCAGCGGGGCTGGAGAGACCCAGTACTTC. This gives the protein CASSFLPSGAGETQYF. This sequence joins TRBV7-2 and TRBJ2-5; 7 nucleotides match TRBD2. The junction had 11 bases not matched to a gene; V was cut back by 3 bases and J by 4 bases. The CDR3 runs to 16 residues. Per the germline V gene, CDR1 is SGHTA and CDR2 is FQGNSA.

The count of this clone is one. The V and J genes are TRBV29-1 and TRBJ1-2; possible D gene TRBD1, 5 bases. This CDR3 spans 15 amino acids. V lost 4 bases and J 0 bases, leaving 15 bases between the germline ends. CDR1 SQVTM and CDR2 ANQGSEA come from the germline V gene. CDR3 region: CSVVGLGASNYGYTF. In DNA, the CDR3 is TGCAGCGTTGTTGGACTAGGGGCCTCTAACTATGGCTACACCTTC.

V gene TRBV12-2 combines with J gene TRBJ1-2; the D call in the table, TRBD1, was not verified against the DNA. TRBV12-2 is a pseudogene. The length of the CDR3 is 16 residues. This CDR3 is CASRLVQGPSSYGYTF. For the CDR3, the DNA is TGTGCAAGTCGCTTAGTACAGGGCCCGTCGTCCTATGGCTACACCTTC.

The J gene is TRBJ1-5, the V gene TRBV18; the D gene is possibly TRBD1 (5 bases). Germline loops: CDR1 KGHSH, CDR2 LQKENI. Trimming took off 4 bases at V and 3 bases at J, with 10 bases between the two ends. The CDR3 spans 14 residues. The CDR3 here is CASSRSGNNQPQHF. Written as DNA, the CDR3 is TGTGCCAGCTCACGTTCAGGGAACAATCAGCCCCAGCATTTT.